Listed below are T cell receptor beta chains from one sample, sequenced in a study of blood T cell repertoires in COVID-19. Generated by immunoSEQ multiplex PCR, the TCRdb table keeps only in-frame clones and is missing some. The table shows approximately 250,000 clones, with about 85% occurring only once. Sequencing was performed on peripheral blood. These receptors originate from a woman aged 55-69 years with active or convalescent COVID-19. Each CDR3 is given with its conserved first and last residue. Not every row has a clone size; where given, it reads once, few, many or a size class.

clone_size: .
j_call: TRBJ1-2
cdr3_length: 13
v_call: TRBV2
cdr3_aa: CASTGDRQGGYTF

clone_size: .
j_call: TRBJ1-1
cdr3_length: 14
v_call: TRBV5-6
cdr3_aa: CASSSTGLRTEAFF

clone_size: .
j_call: TRBJ2-2
cdr3_length: 14
v_call: TRBV19
cdr3_aa: CASSISRNTGELFF

clone_size: .
j_call: TRBJ2-3
cdr3_length: 17
v_call: TRBV7-2
cdr3_aa: CASSLGRSGTSKGTQYF

clone_size: few
j_call: TRBJ1-1
cdr3_length: 14
v_call: TRBV7-9
cdr3_aa: CASSLAGEGTEAFF

clone_size: .
j_call: TRBJ1-1
cdr3_length: 14
v_call: TRBV11-2
cdr3_aa: CASSIQGRNTEAFF

clone_size: .
j_call: TRBJ2-1
cdr3_length: 14
v_call: TRBV10-1
cdr3_aa: CASSLSGRGNEQFF

clone_size: once
j_call: TRBJ2-1
cdr3_length: 15
v_call: TRBV25-1
cdr3_aa: CASSLRGASYNEQFF

clone_size: .
j_call: TRBJ2-4
cdr3_length: 17
v_call: TRBV14
cdr3_aa: CASSPMTGSLAKNIQYF

clone_size: .
j_call: TRBJ1-5
cdr3_length: 13
v_call: TRBV15
cdr3_aa: CATSRAGVQPQHF

clone_size: .
j_call: TRBJ2-4
cdr3_length: 12
v_call: TRBV16
cdr3_aa: CASSQPGDIQYF

clone_size: .
j_call: TRBJ1-1
cdr3_length: 15
v_call: TRBV10-2
cdr3_aa: CASSYTTPGNTEAFF

clone_size: .
j_call: TRBJ2-7
cdr3_length: 14
v_call: TRBV2
cdr3_aa: CASRTGLAGVEQYF

clone_size: .
j_call: TRBJ2-3
cdr3_length: 16
v_call: TRBV9
cdr3_aa: CASSVGAGGQSDTQYF

clone_size: .
j_call: TRBJ1-6
cdr3_length: 14
v_call: TRBV19
cdr3_aa: CASRTQGNNSPLHF

clone_size: .
j_call: TRBJ1-4
cdr3_length: 16
v_call: TRBV28
cdr3_aa: CASSSRTGRNNEKLFF

clone_size: .
j_call: TRBJ1-1
cdr3_length: 13
v_call: TRBV2
cdr3_aa: CASSLADRGEAFF

clone_size: .
j_call: TRBJ2-3
cdr3_length: 15
v_call: TRBV5-5
cdr3_aa: CASSLALAVTDTQYF

clone_size: .
j_call: TRBJ2-1
cdr3_length: 15
v_call: TRBV2
cdr3_aa: CASSDAGALNNEQFF

clone_size: .
j_call: TRBJ1-5
cdr3_length: 14
v_call: TRBV10-3
cdr3_aa: CAISEDSSNQPQHF

clone_size: once
j_call: TRBJ1-1
cdr3_length: 15
v_call: TRBV5-8
cdr3_aa: CASTLTGYIDTEAFF

clone_size: .
j_call: TRBJ2-2
cdr3_length: 16
v_call: TRBV25-1
cdr3_aa: CASSRLGAEDTGELFF

clone_size: .
j_call: TRBJ2-5
cdr3_length: 11
v_call: TRBV20-1
cdr3_aa: CSARAAGTQYF

clone_size: .
j_call: TRBJ2-1
cdr3_length: 16
v_call: TRBV3-1/TRBV3-2
cdr3_aa: CASSQGAGGSYNEQFF

clone_size: .
j_call: TRBJ2-1
cdr3_length: 13
v_call: TRBV6-1
cdr3_aa: CASSEFAVNEQFF

clone_size: .
j_call: TRBJ2-3
cdr3_length: 17
v_call: TRBV18
cdr3_aa: CASSPLSLAGLTDTQYF

clone_size: .
j_call: TRBJ2-1
cdr3_length: 16
v_call: TRBV19
cdr3_aa: CASSIAQREGFNEQFF

clone_size: .
j_call: TRBJ1-2
cdr3_length: 13
v_call: TRBV20-1
cdr3_aa: CSASYRGNYGYTF

clone_size: few
j_call: TRBJ2-5
cdr3_length: 14
v_call: TRBV20-1
cdr3_aa: CSASNRGIRETQYF

clone_size: .
j_call: TRBJ1-5
cdr3_length: 18
v_call: TRBV21-1
cdr3_aa: CASSNWSQGLDKYQPQHF

clone_size: .
j_call: TRBJ1-3
cdr3_length: 14
v_call: TRBV5-6
cdr3_aa: CASSLGYQGNTIYF

clone_size: .
j_call: TRBJ2-3
cdr3_length: 14
v_call: TRBV19
cdr3_aa: CASSIAGGPDTQYF

clone_size: .
j_call: TRBJ1-1
cdr3_length: 15
v_call: TRBV3-1/TRBV3-2
cdr3_aa: CASSQEAGANTEAFF

clone_size: .
j_call: TRBJ2-2
cdr3_length: 16
v_call: TRBV7-9
cdr3_aa: CASSPNRGTNTGELFF

clone_size: .
j_call: TRBJ2-7
cdr3_length: 15
v_call: TRBV27
cdr3_aa: CASSRPGLAAYEQYF

clone_size: .
j_call: TRBJ2-1
cdr3_length: 16
v_call: TRBV7-2
cdr3_aa: CASSFRASGGFNEQFF

clone_size: .
j_call: TRBJ2-1
cdr3_length: 19
v_call: TRBV11-2
cdr3_aa: CASSLALAPRLGAYNEQFF

clone_size: .
j_call: TRBJ2-2
cdr3_length: 14
v_call: TRBV11-3
cdr3_aa: CASSLDRRGGELFF

clone_size: .
j_call: TRBJ1-1
cdr3_length: 14
v_call: TRBV25-1
cdr3_aa: CASSESGGPNEAFF

clone_size: .
j_call: TRBJ2-3
cdr3_length: 13
v_call: TRBV19
cdr3_aa: CASSIASTDTQYF

clone_size: few
j_call: TRBJ1-1
cdr3_length: 14
v_call: TRBV7-3
cdr3_aa: CASGPIPGSAEAFF

clone_size: few
j_call: TRBJ2-1
cdr3_length: 15
v_call: TRBV7-8
cdr3_aa: CASRPSGGDYNEQFF

clone_size: .
j_call: TRBJ2-2
cdr3_length: 15
v_call: TRBV9
cdr3_aa: CASSFLAEFTGELFF

clone_size: .
j_call: TRBJ2-3
cdr3_length: 11
v_call: TRBV20-1
cdr3_aa: CSAPAGHTQYF

clone_size: .
j_call: TRBJ2-2
cdr3_length: 17
v_call: TRBV9
cdr3_aa: CASSVGPGDPRSGELFF

clone_size: .
j_call: TRBJ2-3
cdr3_length: 15
v_call: TRBV2
cdr3_aa: CASSGSSGTTDTQYF

clone_size: .
j_call: TRBJ1-6
cdr3_length: 15
v_call: TRBV6-5
cdr3_aa: CASSFRTKTNSPLHF

clone_size: .
j_call: TRBJ1-6
cdr3_length: 16
v_call: TRBV27
cdr3_aa: CASSMGGRGYNSPLHF

clone_size: few
j_call: TRBJ2-3
cdr3_length: 17
v_call: TRBV5-1
cdr3_aa: CASSLALGAGGTDTQYF

clone_size: .
j_call: TRBJ2-3
cdr3_length: 19
v_call: TRBV6-2/TRBV6-3
cdr3_aa: CASSYNPREAGYSTDTQYF

clone_size: .
j_call: TRBJ2-1
cdr3_length: 18
v_call: TRBV9
cdr3_aa: CASSPRRADGRSYNEQFF

clone_size: .
j_call: TRBJ2-5
cdr3_length: 15
v_call: TRBV5-5
cdr3_aa: CASSLWGGVGETQYF

clone_size: .
j_call: TRBJ2-5
cdr3_length: 12
v_call: TRBV5-1
cdr3_aa: CASSLGAETQYF

clone_size: .
j_call: TRBJ1-2
cdr3_length: 13
v_call: TRBV29-1
cdr3_aa: CSVRDNTNYGYTF

clone_size: .
j_call: TRBJ1-4
cdr3_length: 16
v_call: TRBV4-1
cdr3_aa: CASSLRQGTTNEKLFF

clone_size: .
j_call: TRBJ1-2
cdr3_length: 13
v_call: TRBV5-1
cdr3_aa: CASSPDRAYGYTF

clone_size: .
j_call: TRBJ2-5
cdr3_length: 13
v_call: TRBV27
cdr3_aa: CASSFRVGETQYF

clone_size: .
j_call: TRBJ1-1
cdr3_length: 13
v_call: TRBV6-5
cdr3_aa: CASGRTVNTEAFF

clone_size: .
j_call: TRBJ2-3
cdr3_length: 15
v_call: TRBV11-1
cdr3_aa: CASSGGRTGTDTQYF

clone_size: few
j_call: TRBJ1-1
cdr3_length: 14
v_call: TRBV5-1
cdr3_aa: CASSLGTVNTEAFF